This T cell receptor beta chain was recovered during a study of blood T cell repertoires in COVID-19. The CDR3 covers 13 residues. The V end lost 5 bases, the J end lost 0 bases, and 8 bases lay between the germline ends. CDR1 is SGHRS and CDR2 is YFSETQ in the germline V gene. The participants were between roughly 18 and 89 years old and came from about two dozen US areas. Two consecutive negative NP/OP PCR tests, clearance, or resolved symptoms defined Cohort 3 recovery. Data came from immunoSEQ multiplex PCR; TCRdb stores just in-frame clones and leaves some out. The sample holds over 300,000 clones, nearly 90% seen once.

The sample consisted of PBMCs or T cells enriched from blood (not recorded which). The TCR originated in a woman in her twenties or thirties who had recovered from COVID-19. The rearrangement links TRBV5-1 to TRBJ1-2; D is unclear. This chain's CDR3 is CASSSGSNYGYTF. DNA of the CDR3: TGCGCCAGCAGTTCGGGATCTAACTATGGCTACACCTTC.